What follows are 7 T cell receptor beta chains derived from one specimen sequenced in a study of T cell responses to AZD1222 COVID-19 vaccine. Assay used: immunoSEQ multiplex PCR; TCRdb lists only in-frame clones, some missing. The sample yields 72,000 or so clones, more than 75% seen once. The material was peripheral blood, obtained on day 0 of AZD1222 vaccination. The receptors come from an adult in good health.

In its sample, this clone was seen once. The V gene is TRBV19, the J gene TRBJ1-5, with D uncertain. Germline V lookup: CDR1 LNHDA, CDR2 SQIVND (reference sequence). Trimming removed 10 bases from V and 2 bases from J, with 15 bases in between. CDR3 length equals 14 residues. CDR3 amino acids: CAIAEGVGNQPQHF. CDR3 nucleotide sequence: TGTGCCATAGCTGAGGGAGTCGGCAATCAGCCCCAGCATTTT.

This clone was detected only a few times. The chain uses TRBV30 and TRBJ1-4; no clear D gene. Germline-derived CDR1 and CDR2 are GTSNPN and SVGIG (reference sequence). Trimming stripped 4 bases from V and 8 bases from J, with 14 bases between. This CDR3 region has 13 residues. CDR3 DNA: TGTGCCTGGACCCGCCAGCAGCGAGAAAAACTGTTTTTT. Its protein is CAWTRQQREKLFF.

This chain uses TRBV7-9 with TRBJ1-2; D is possibly TRBD1 (5 bases). The CDR3 extends over 12 amino acids. Per the germline V gene, CDR1 is SEHNR and CDR2 is FQNEAQ (reference sequence). V was pared by 4 bases and J by 7 bases, with 10 bases between. The chain's CDR3 is CASSSQGFGYTF. CDR3 coding DNA: TGTGCCAGCAGCTCCCAGGGTTTTGGCTACACCTTC.

The chain links TRBV7-9 to TRBJ2-7; TRBD2 might be the D (6 bases). The CDR3 is 15 amino acids. CDR1 and CDR2 from the germline V gene are SEHNR and FQNEAQ (reference sequence). Trimming removed 4 bases from V and 5 bases from J, with 18 bases in between. The CDR3 bases are TGTGCCAGCAGCTATGGGACTCCGGAGGGCAACGAGCAGTACTTC. This codes for CASSYGTPEGNEQYF. The whole variable domain, filled in from reference TRBV7-9 and TRBJ2-7, reads DTGVSQNPRHKITKRGQNVTFRCDPISEHNRLYWYRQTLGQGPEFLTYFQNEAQLEKSRLLSDRFSAERPKGSFSTLEIQRTEQGDSAMYLCASSYGTPEGNEQYFGPGTRLTVT.

The rearrangement joins TRBV18 to TRBJ1-3; D is unresolved. The V gene's germline CDR1 is KGHSH and CDR2 LQKENI. Trimming removed 0 bases from V and 5 bases from J, with 8 bases in between. The CDR3 runs to 14 residues. The CDR3 DNA follows: TGTGCCAGCTCACCACCAGACGCTAGAAACACCATATATTTT. Translating gives CASSPPDARNTIYF.

V gene TRBV6-2 or TRBV6-3 combines with J gene TRBJ2-1; D may be TRBD1 (6 bases). This CDR3 spans 12 amino acids. Germline assignment: CDR1 MNHEY and CDR2 SVGEGT. V shed 4 bases and J shed 15 bases, with 16 bases lying between them. The CDR3 loop reads CASSFPRGSRFF. The DNA for the CDR3 is TGTGCCAGCAGTTTCCCTAGGGGGAGTAGGTTCTTC.

The genes are TRBV9 and TRBJ1-5; maybe TRBD1 (5 bases). Trimming shortened V by 0 bases and J by 5 bases, and 12 bases separated the two germline ends. The CDR3 length is 15 residues. Germline V gives CDR1 SGDLS, CDR2 YYNGEE. The CDR3 nucleotides are TGTGCCAGCAGCGTAGAGGGGTTGACATATCAGCCCCAGCATTTT. Translation: CASSVEGLTYQPQHF.